Each of the 7 T cell receptor beta chains below was sequenced from the same sample in a study of blood T cell repertoires in COVID-19. The table came from immunoSEQ multiplex PCR; TCRdb's copy has only in-frame clones and leaves some out. Of around 170,000 clones in the sample, 78% were seen once. The specimen sequenced was peripheral blood. These receptors came from an elderly woman with acute or convalescent COVID-19.

This clone was recorded at least ten times. The chain recombines TRBV3-1 (or the pseudogene TRBV3-2) with TRBJ1-5, with D hard to call. This CDR3 comprises 14 residues. V shed 1 base and J shed 8 bases, with 12 bases lying between them. Per the germline V gene, CDR1 is LGHDT and CDR2 is YNNKEL (reference sequence). The CDR3 coding sequence is TGTGCCAGCAGCCAAGTCGGGGTCCAAGAGCCCCAGCATTTT. Translating gives CASSQVGVQEPQHF.

The chain recombines TRBV5-1 with TRBJ2-2; 7 nucleotides match TRBD1. The trim removed 3 bases at V and 8 bases at J, leaving 7 bases unmatched. The CDR3 totals 14 residues. The germline V gene has CDR1 SGHRS and CDR2 YFSETQ. CDR3 coding DNA: TGCGCCAGCAGCTCCTATACAGGGGTGGGGGAGCTGTTTTTT. Its protein product is CASSSYTGVGELFF. Variable domain in full (rest from reference TRBV5-1 and TRBJ2-2): KAGVTQTPRYLIKTRGQQVTLSCSPISGHRSVSWYQQTPGQGLQFLFEYFSETQRNKGNFPGRFSGRQFSNSRSEMNVSTLELGDSALYLCASSSYTGVGELFFGEGSRLTVL.

The chain combines TRBV9 with TRBJ2-7; possibly TRBD2 for D (6 bases). CDR3 length: 12 residues. Germline values: CDR1 SGDLS, CDR2 YYNGEE. V shed 0 bases and J shed 6 bases, with 7 bases lying between them. CDR3 sequence reads: CASSVVGGEQYF. DNA for the CDR3: TGTGCCAGCAGCGTAGTGGGAGGCGAGCAGTACTTC.

V usage is TRBV18 and J usage is TRBJ2-5; D is uncertain. V shed 3 bases and J shed 4 bases, with 3 bases lying between them. Germline V gene data show CDR1 as KGHSH and CDR2 as LQKENI. The CDR3 contains 11 residues. Written as DNA, the CDR3 is TGTGCCAGCTCACCGCGAGAGACCCAGTACTTC. Protein: CASSPRETQYF.

A few counts support this clone. The V and J genes are TRBV11-1 and TRBJ2-7, with D possibly TRBD1 on 6 matching bases. The CDR3 is made up of 15 amino acids. Per germline, CDR1 SGHAT and CDR2 FQDESV (reference sequence). V dropped 4 bases and J dropped 3 bases, with 16 bases sitting between them. Here the CDR3 reads CASSSGATLVYEQYF. The CDR3 coding sequence is TGTGCCAGCAGCTCAGGGGCGACGCTCGTCTACGAGCAGTACTTC.

This rearrangement joins TRBV2 to TRBJ2-7; tentative D call: TRBD1 (6 bases). The length of the CDR3 is 15 residues. The germline CDR1 and CDR2 sequences are SNHLY and FYNNEI. V gave up 4 bases and J gave up 1 base, with 14 bases separating them. The CDR3 loop is CASSVVRGSSYEQYF. In DNA form, the CDR3 reads TGTGCCAGCAGTGTTGTCAGGGGCTCTTCCTACGAGCAGTACTTC.

The J gene is TRBJ1-5, the V gene TRBV19; 12 bases align to TRBD1. The CDR3 length is 15 residues. Germline V gene sequence: CDR1 LNHDA, CDR2 SQIVND (reference sequence). The trim removed 5 bases at V and 7 bases at J, leaving 6 bases unmatched. This CDR3 reads CASSSRDRGRQPQHF. CDR3 DNA: TGTGCCAGTAGTTCCCGGGACAGGGGGCGGCAGCCCCAGCATTTT.